One and the same sample provided the 12 T cell receptor beta chains below, sequenced in a study of T cell responses to AZD1222 COVID-19 vaccine. The table came from immunoSEQ multiplex PCR; TCRdb's copy has only in-frame clones and leaves some out. Of nearly 95,000 clones detected, almost 90% appear once; the ten largest clones hold about 8.4%. The sample consisted of peripheral blood, taken on day 0 of AZD1222 vaccination. The receptors shown here come from an adult in good health.

The chain links TRBV5-4 to TRBJ2-3; D is unresolved. Trimming cost V 0 bases and J 1 base, with 3 bases left between them. The germline V gene has CDR1 SGHNT and CDR2 YYREEE (reference sequence). The CDR3 spans 13 residues. The CDR3 DNA follows: TGTGCCAGCAGCTTGGAACGCACAGATACGCAGTATTTT. Translation: CASSLERTDTQYF. Supplemented by reference TRBV5-4 and TRBJ2-3, the full variable domain reads ETGVTQSPTHLIKTRGQQVTLRCSSQSGHNTVSWYQQALGQGPQFIFQYYREEENGRGNFPPRFSGLQFPNYSSELNVNALELDDSALYLCASSLERTDTQYFGPGTRLTVL.

The chain recombines TRBV27 with TRBJ2-5, with D maybe TRBD2 (6 bases). The V and J ends lost 3 bases and 7 bases respectively, with 12 bases between them. CDR1 MNHEY and CDR2 SMNVEV come from the germline V gene (reference sequence). The CDR3 is made up of 13 amino acids. In nucleotides, the CDR3 is TGTGCCAGCAGTTTGGAGGGGAGAGGGACCCAGTACTTC. Its protein product is CASSLEGRGTQYF.

CDR3 bases: TGTGCCAGCAGCGGGCGAGCTTTGGGGGGCCCGAGGAAAGGCAATCAGCCCCAGCATTTT. Translated: CASSGRALGGPRKGNQPQHF. The chain joins TRBV9 to TRBJ1-5, with D perhaps matching TRBD1 (6 bases). The germline CDR1 and CDR2 sequences are SGDLS and YYNGEE. The CDR3 runs 20 residues. The V end was cut by 3 bases, the J end by 2 bases, with 27 bases between.

The chain links TRBV11-3 to TRBJ1-1; 7 bases agree with TRBD1. Germline V gives CDR1 SGHNT, CDR2 YENEEA. Trimming at V came to 5 bases and at J to 1 base, leaving 7 bases not matched to a gene. The CDR3 contains 15 residues. The CDR3 region is CASSAGRGRNTEAFF. Written as DNA, the CDR3 is TGTGCCAGCAGCGCAGGGAGGGGGCGGAACACTGAAGCTTTCTTT.

The gene calls are TRBV7-2 and TRBJ2-7; tentative D call: TRBD1 (6 bases). There are 15 residues in the CDR3. CDR1 is SGHTA and CDR2 is FQGNSA in the germline V gene. Trimming stripped 4 bases from V and 5 bases from J, with 18 bases between. CDR3 in amino acids: CASSSAGTKDNEQYF. CDR3 nucleotides: TGTGCCAGCAGCTCCGCCGGGACAAAGGATAACGAGCAGTACTTC.

This clone was seen once. This chain links TRBV2 with TRBJ2-1, with D possibly TRBD1 on 6 matching bases. Deletions cut 3 bases from V and 4 bases from J, with 10 bases between. The V gene's germline CDR1 is SNHLY and CDR2 FYNNEI. CDR3 length equals 14 residues. The CDR3 region is CASSDGGPYNEQFF. The DNA for the CDR3 is TGTGCCAGCAGTGATGGGGGCCCTTACAATGAGCAGTTCTTC. Full variable domain (outside the CDR3, taken from reference TRBV2 and TRBJ2-1): EPEVTQTPSHQVTQMGQEVILRCVPISNHLYFYWYRQILGQKVEFLVSFYNNEISEKSEIFDDQFSVERPDGSNFTLKIRSTKLEDSAMYFCASSDGGPYNEQFFGPGTRLTVL.

CDR3 region: CASPPRTDPSSYEQYF. CDR3 DNA sequence: TGCGCCAGCCCCCCCCGGACTGATCCTAGCTCCTACGAGCAGTACTTC. The rearrangement links TRBV5-1 to TRBJ2-7; perhaps TRBD2 as D (5 bases). Looked up from germline, CDR1 is SGHRS and CDR2 is YFSETQ. This CDR3 is 16 amino acids long. With 7 bases removed from V and 0 bases from J, the gap between germline ends came to 20 bases.

The CDR3 here is CASSPRDIETEAFF. The CDR3 DNA follows: TGTGCCAGCTCACCAAGGGACATAGAGACGGAGGCTTTCTTT. The genes are TRBV18 and TRBJ1-1, with D perhaps matching TRBD1 (6 bases). The CDR3 contains 14 residues. The ends were cut back, 2 bases at V and 11 bases at J, with 18 bases in the middle. In germline, CDR1 is KGHSH, CDR2 LQKENI.

V gene TRBV4-2 combines with J gene TRBJ2-5, with 9 nucleotides matching TRBD1. The CDR3 totals 14 residues. From germline, CDR1 is LGHNA and CDR2 YNFKEQ. The V and J ends lost 1 base and 6 bases, in that order; junction bases with no gene match: 3. CDR3 loop: CASSQGDREKTQYF. The CDR3 region has the DNA TGTGCCAGCAGCCAAGGGGACAGGGAAAAGACCCAGTACTTC.

The genes are TRBV6-2 or TRBV6-3 and TRBJ1-5; tentative D call: TRBD1 (5 bases). V lost 0 bases to trimming and J lost 7 bases, with 10 bases between them. Looked up from germline, CDR1 is MNHEY and CDR2 is SVGEGT. The CDR3 covers 14 residues. The CDR3 DNA is TGTGCCAGCAGTTACTCGGGGGACGGACAGCCCCAGCATTTT. This sequence encodes CASSYSGDGQPQHF.

The V call is TRBV2, the J call TRBJ2-7; D is ambiguous. The CDR3 contains 13 residues. Trimming left V 4 bases short and J 3 bases short, with 10 bases between. In germline, CDR1 is SNHLY, CDR2 FYNNEI. The CDR3 sequence: CASSASEFYEQYF. The CDR3 DNA follows: TGTGCCAGCAGTGCCTCAGAATTCTACGAGCAGTACTTC. Variable domain in full (rest from reference TRBV2 and TRBJ2-7): EPEVTQTPSHQVTQMGQEVILRCVPISNHLYFYWYRQILGQKVEFLVSFYNNEISEKSEIFDDQFSVERPDGSNFTLKIRSTKLEDSAMYFCASSASEFYEQYFGPGTRLTVT.

The chain is built from TRBV3-1 (or the pseudogene TRBV3-2) and TRBJ1-6; 7 bases match TRBD1. With V trimmed by 3 bases and J by 6 bases, 5 bases remained unmatched. From germline, CDR1 is LGHDT and CDR2 YNNKEL (reference sequence). CDR3 length: 15 amino acids. The CDR3 bases are TGTGCCAGCAGCCAGAGAACAGGGGCTAATTCACCCCTCCACTTT. It is translated as CASSQRTGANSPLHF.